This TCR beta chain was retrieved from a study of blood T cell repertoires in COVID-19 (dated by TCRdb to about 2020). Notes on the research overall: The collaborator samples originated in the United States, Italy and Spain and spanned the acute and convalescent phases of COVID-19. Samples came from the ongoing ImmuneRACE study (first 160 participants) plus 1,254 subjects from 6 global collaborators. A de-identified subject ID, COVID-19 status, age in years and sex were almost always included in the sample metadata. A freely available public database, intended as a resource for researchers studying the immune response to SARS-CoV-2, is where the repertoires were released. The material from the prospective study consisted of cDNA or gDNA derived from T cells, B-cell-depleted T cells, or PBMCs. The dataset comprised deeply sampled blood TCRbeta repertoires from subjects exposed to, actively infected with, or recovered from COVID-19. Where available, HLA class I and class II types were taken from metadata supplied by the sample provider and were not determined by assay-based typing.

In the prospective study, participants were about 18 to 95 years old, resided in about 25 geographic areas of the United States, and were enrolled through a virtual design. To assign participants to cohorts, the prospective study relied on clinical history that participants themselves reported in a screening survey and a study questionnaire. Mobile phlebotomists in the prospective study collected whole blood, serum and a nasopharyngeal or oropharyngeal swab from every participant. Participants in the prospective study had the option to provide additional blood draws and questionnaires over a roughly 2-month period. Prospective study blood samples were shipped either frozen or at room temperature before DNA extraction. TCRbeta CDR3 regions were amplified from genomic DNA using the immunoSEQ Assay, a bias-controlled multiplex PCR. The study's processing was this. The number of nucleated cells in each sample was estimated from the amplification of reference gene primers within the assay. To quantify the absolute abundance of each unique TCRbeta CDR3 rearrangement, sequence reads were collapsed and filtered. For each sample, productive Simpson clonality was calculated by taking the square root of Simpson's diversity index across productive rearrangements. Here the immuneACCESS table is served through TCRdb, limited to in-frame sequences with V and J called. Missing clones are a known gap in these copies; in checked studies unresolved V genes cover under half, and the rest lacks a known reason. The DNA was the basis for D and trimming; V, J and clone size are from that table. The sample records 250,000 or so clones, about 89% of which are singletons. The ten most abundant clones make up 1% to 1.5% of the sample.

CDR1 and CDR2 (SGHRS, YFSETQ) derive from the germline V gene. From the cysteine through the phenylalanine, the CDR3 covers 13 amino acids. Of all the DNA, just the CDR3 is kept, 39 bases in frame from base 1. The trim is 0 bases for V and 2 bases for J, with a gap of 6 bases between the germline ends. This clone appeared once. The target of this receptor is not known. Base qualities were left out, and no much larger clone turns up one base away. This sample also contains other DNA sequences that code for the same CDR3. Paper-wide results and their limitations: The amount of clinical and demographic metadata varied by source and participant and was provided uncurated.

The specimen was PBMCs or T cells enriched from blood (not recorded which). Recombination linked TRBV5-1 to TRBJ2-7, with a weak D call of TRBD1 (5 bases match). This TCR was recovered from a human donor in a cohort exposed to, infected with or recovered from COVID-19 (not recorded which). The donor label of this sample is uncertain. The DNA is as follows: TGCGCCAGCAGCTTGGGGGGCCCCTACGAGCAGTACTTC. Its protein is CASSLGGPYEQYF. The entire variable domain, with the stretches around the CDR3 drawn from the reference TRBV5-1 and TRBJ2-7 proteins, is KAGVTQTPRYLIKTRGQQVTLSCSPISGHRSVSWYQQTPGQGLQFLFEYFSETQRNKGNFPGRFSGRQFSNSRSEMNVSTLELGDSALYLCASSLGGPYEQYFGPGTRLTVT.